This T cell receptor beta chain came from a study of T cell responses to AZD1222 COVID-19 vaccine. Notes on the study in general: Repertoires were collected only later (after the peak T cell response had occurred). Reportedly, close to half of spike-specific TCRs are directed against unmutated variant regions. Seropositive at baseline were only a handful of AZD1222 recipients.

The repertoire was sequenced with immunoSEQ multiplex PCR; TCRdb's copy has only in-frame clones and lacks some. Among over 120,000 clones listed, 86% were seen once. In this sample, this clone turned up once. The antigen remains unidentified. Trimming removed 3 bases from V and 0 bases from J; junction bases left unmatched: 9. This CDR3 region has 17 residues. CDR1 and CDR2 from the germline V gene are MNHEY and SMNVEV (reference sequence). The specimen was peripheral blood, collected 28 days after the second AZD1222 dose. The TCR comes from an adult who received the AZD1222 COVID-19 vaccine. V and J are TRBV27 and TRBJ1-1; 8 bases line up with TRBD1. For the CDR3, the DNA is TGTGCCAGCAGTTTTTCGGGACAGGTATTATTGAACACTGAAGCTTTCTTT. This gives the protein CASSFSGQVLLNTEAFF.